The text below deals with one TCR beta chain. Its cognate antigen is unknown. The data were obtained in a study of beta chain features in type 1 diabetes. Turning to the study itself: Across the samples, approximately 110,000,000 sorted cells were examined in total. General study results and limits: TCRB repertoires of naive, central memory and Treg cells appeared more similar among patients than among healthy donors.

This CDR3 is built from 14 residues. CDR1 and CDR2 (germline): SGHRS, YFSETQ. Germline trimming cut 3 bases from V and 7 bases from J; bases unmatched to any gene: 6. cDNA synthesis used the whole RNA isolate, giving expressed TCRB sequences. About 3.57 million reads were obtained on average from naive, central memory and regulatory T cell samples. The table came from immunoSEQ multiplex PCR; TCRdb's copy has only in-frame clones and leaves some out. The profile shows under 400,000 clones, roughly 12% of them singletons. The genes are TRBV5-1 and TRBJ2-4, with 8 bases matching TRBD1. Material: naive CD4+ T cells from blood. The TCR sequence derives from a man aged 18 to 29 in good health. The DNA of the CDR3 is TGCGCCAGCAGCTCCCGGACAGGGTTTAACATTCAGTACTTC. This encodes CASSSRTGFNIQYF.